The next 32 T cell receptor beta chains were all read from a single sample in a study of T cell responses to AZD1222 COVID-19 vaccine. TCRdb's table, derived via immunoSEQ multiplex PCR, lists solely in-frame clones and lacks some. The table shows about 180,000 clones, with over 85% occurring only once. Sample: peripheral blood, taken 28 days after the second dose of the MenACWY control vaccine. The receptors were sampled from an adult who received the MenACWY meningococcal vaccine as a control.

V is TRBV6-5 and J is TRBJ1-2; D is possibly TRBD1 (5 bases). The length of the CDR3 is 15 residues. Looked up from germline, CDR1 is MNHEY and CDR2 is SVGAGI. V gave up 0 bases and J gave up 5 bases, with 13 bases separating them. The CDR3 loop is CASSYSGGMNYGYTF. The CDR3 nucleotides are TGTGCCAGCAGTTACTCGGGGGGGATGAATTATGGCTACACCTTC.

CDR3 region: CASSPQRRSGNTGELFF. In DNA form, the CDR3 reads TGTGCCAGCAGCCCACAACGAAGGAGCGGAAACACCGGGGAGCTGTTTTTT. J is TRBJ2-2 and V is TRBV9, with D possibly being TRBD2 (5 bases). The germline gives CDR1 SGDLS, CDR2 YYNGEE. The V and J ends lost 4 bases and 2 bases respectively, with 18 bases between them. This CDR3 has 17 residues.

The chain combines TRBV7-2 with TRBJ2-1, with 10 bases identical to TRBD2. The germline V gene has CDR1 SGHTA and CDR2 FQGNSA. The CDR3 runs 16 residues. J was trimmed by 5 bases and V by 5 bases; bases with no gene match: 9. For the CDR3, the DNA is TGTGCCAGCAGCGACCTACTAGCGGGGCGTAACAATGAGCAGTTCTTC. This codes for CASSDLLAGRNNEQFF. The entire variable domain, with the rest obtained from reference TRBV7-2 and TRBJ2-1, is as follows: GAGVSQSPSNKVTEKGKDVELRCDPISGHTALYWYRQSLGQGLEFLIYFQGNSAPDKSGLPSDRFSAERTGGSVSTLTIQRTQQEDSAVYLCASSDLLAGRNNEQFFGPGTRLTVL.

This clone was observed a single time. This chain connects TRBV5-4 to TRBJ2-2; no firm D call. The V and J ends lost 3 bases and 6 bases respectively, with 12 bases between them. The CDR3 consists of 14 residues. Germline CDR1 is SGHNT and CDR2 is YYREEE (reference sequence). The CDR3 sequence is CASSSRPPPGELFF. The CDR3 DNA sequence: TGTGCCAGCAGCTCTCGACCCCCCCCCGGGGAGCTGTTTTTT.

The chain recombines TRBV28 with TRBJ2-1; TRBD2 agrees at 10 bases. The CDR3 is 16 amino acids. V lost 6 bases to trimming and J lost 4 bases; unmatched junction nucleotides: 9. From germline, CDR1 is MDHEN and CDR2 SYDVKM. CDR3 sequence: CASSSSSGGRYNEQFF. CDR3 DNA: TGTGCCAGCAGCTCGTCTAGCGGGGGCCGTTACAATGAGCAGTTCTTC.

This chain uses TRBV28 with TRBJ1-1; TRBD1 aligns across 7 bases. J was trimmed by 7 bases and V by 8 bases; bases with no gene match: 16. Germline CDR1 MDHEN, CDR2 SYDVKM. This CDR3 is built from 15 residues. The CDR3: CASLDRDRIRYEAFF. The CDR3 coding sequence is TGTGCCAGCCTTGACAGGGATAGAATCCGGTATGAAGCTTTCTTT.

The chain has TRBV7-2 and TRBJ1-5, with 7 bases aligning to TRBD1. V gave up 6 bases and J gave up 0 bases; unmatched junction bases: 2. Germline V gene data show CDR1 as SGHTA and CDR2 as FQGNSA. The CDR3 spans 14 residues. The CDR3 DNA reads as TGTGCCAGCAGGACAGGGATTAGCAATCAGCCCCAGCATTTT. This translates into CASRTGISNQPQHF. Complete variable domain (other parts from reference TRBV7-2 and TRBJ1-5): GAGVSQSPSNKVTEKGKDVELRCDPISGHTALYWYRQSLGQGLEFLIYFQGNSAPDKSGLPSDRFSAERTGGSVSTLTIQRTQQEDSAVYLCASRTGISNQPQHFGDGTRLSIL.

The rearrangement joins TRBV7-2 to TRBJ1-2; 7 bases match TRBD1. V lost 5 bases and J lost 7; bases outside the gene matches: 10. The germline gives CDR1 SGHTA, CDR2 FQGNSA. The CDR3 consists of 14 residues. The CDR3 DNA is TGTGCCAGCAGCCAACCTGACAGGGTCGGTGGCTACACCTTC. It encodes CASSQPDRVGGYTF.

The rearrangement links TRBV3-1 (or the pseudogene TRBV3-2) to TRBJ2-5; 8 bases match TRBD2. The CDR3 length is 14 residues. Germline CDR1 and CDR2: LGHDT and YNNKEL (reference sequence). J gave up 2 bases and V 8 bases, and 7 bases lay outside the gene matches. CDR3 loop: CASRPGGPQETQYF. The DNA for the CDR3 is TGTGCCAGCCGCCCGGGAGGGCCTCAAGAGACCCAGTACTTC.

To note about this clone: At the DNA level, this CDR3 is encoded by other sequences in the same sample as well. The V and J genes are TRBV30 and TRBJ2-3, with D unclear. V lost 0 bases and J 3 bases, leaving 4 bases between the germline ends. The CDR3 consists of 12 residues. The V gene's germline CDR1 is GTSNPN and CDR2 SVGIG (reference sequence). The CDR3 bases are TGTGCCTGGAGTGTAGGAACAGATACGCAGTATTTT. It encodes CAWSVGTDTQYF.

V and J are TRBV5-1 and TRBJ2-1, with D perhaps matching TRBD2 (6 bases). CDR3 length: 15 amino acids. The germline gives CDR1 SGHRS, CDR2 YFSETQ. Trimming pared 5 bases from V and 0 bases from J, leaving 12 bases between. The CDR3 protein is CASRRGESSYNEQFF. The DNA for the CDR3 is TGCGCCAGCAGACGCGGGGAGAGCTCCTACAATGAGCAGTTCTTC.

The CDR3 DNA follows: TGTGCCAGCAGTTACTTGATATCTGTGGGGGGACTGAGCTCCTACAATGAGCAGTTCTTC. As protein: CASSYLISVGGLSSYNEQFF. The chain employs TRBV6-2 or TRBV6-3 and TRBJ2-1; tentatively, D is TRBD2 (6 bases). V was clipped by 1 base and J by 0 bases, with 22 bases between them. The CDR3 is made up of 20 amino acids. Germline V CDR1 and CDR2: MNHEY, SVGEGT.

This chain joins TRBV6-5 and TRBJ1-5; D gene unclear. CDR1 and CDR2 (germline): MNHEY, SVGAGI. V was trimmed by 5 bases and J by 7 bases, leaving 12 bases between them. This CDR3 comprises 13 residues. DNA for the CDR3: TGTGCCAGCAGTCTCCAAATTAGACAGCCCCAGCATTTT. Protein product: CASSLQIRQPQHF.

This clone was detected once. The rearrangement links TRBV5-6 to TRBJ1-6; D is ambiguous. This CDR3 comprises 12 residues. Trimming left V 0 bases short and J 14 bases short, with 9 bases between. Germline CDR1 SGHDT, CDR2 YYEEEE. CDR3 region: CASSLAGVTLHF. The CDR3 region has the DNA TGTGCCAGCAGCTTGGCTGGGGTAACCCTCCACTTT.

V and J are TRBV7-8 and TRBJ1-1; D gene uncertain. V lost 3 bases and J lost 1, with 3 bases in between. CDR3 size: 12 residues. Per germline, CDR1 SGHVS and CDR2 FQNEAQ. As DNA, the CDR3 is TGTGCCAGCAGCTTTGGGAACACTGAAGCTTTCTTT. Amino acids: CASSFGNTEAFF.

The CDR3 DNA reads as TGTGCCAGCAGCTTACCCGGACAGGGGATGGGGGAAGCTTTCTTT. It codes for CASSLPGQGMGEAFF. This chain links TRBV5-4 with TRBJ1-1; 9 positions agree with TRBD1. V trimming: 2 bases; J trimming: 8 bases; junction bases outside the gene matches: 10. The length of the CDR3 is 15 residues. CDR1 and CDR2 (germline): SGHNT, YYREEE (reference sequence).

The gene calls are TRBV14 and TRBJ1-2; TRBD1 agrees at 8 bases. V gave up 6 bases and J gave up 6 bases; unmatched junction bases: 6. The germline V gene has CDR1 SGHDN and CDR2 FVKESK. The CDR3 contains 13 residues. CDR3 coding DNA: TGTGCCAGCAGAAATACAGGGGGTCATGGCTACACCTTC. Its protein product is CASRNTGGHGYTF.

This clone was picked up one time. The V gene is TRBV5-1, the J gene TRBJ2-7, with a tentative D call TRBD1 (5 bases). In germline, CDR1 is SGHRS, CDR2 YFSETQ. The CDR3 consists of 15 residues. Deletions cut 4 bases from V and 3 bases from J, with 17 bases between. This chain's CDR3 is CASSLGSQGFYEQYF. DNA of the CDR3: TGCGCCAGCAGCCTAGGGTCGCAGGGATTCTACGAGCAGTACTTC.

The gene calls are TRBV18 and TRBJ1-5, with D uncertain. This CDR3 is 13 amino acids long. Germline V gene lookup returns CDR1 KGHSH and CDR2 LQKENI. V dropped 4 bases and J dropped 7 bases, with 11 bases sitting between them. The CDR3 protein is CASSRAGEQPQHF. CDR3 coding DNA: TGTGCCAGCTCACGGGCCGGGGAACAGCCCCAGCATTTT.

The chain employs TRBV11-2 and TRBJ1-1; maybe TRBD1 (5 bases). Germline V gives CDR1 SGHAT, CDR2 FQNNGV. V was trimmed by 1 base and J by 1 base, leaving 13 bases between them. The CDR3 is made up of 16 amino acids. This chain's CDR3 is CASSLVLGGWNTEAFF. In DNA, the CDR3 is TGTGCCAGCAGCTTAGTACTGGGGGGATGGAACACTGAAGCTTTCTTT.

The rearrangement links TRBV3-1 (or the pseudogene TRBV3-2) to TRBJ2-4, with unresolved D. CDR1 LGHDT and CDR2 YNNKEL come from the germline V gene (reference sequence). V lost 3 bases and J 0 bases, leaving 6 bases between the germline ends. The length of the CDR3 is 14 residues. The CDR3 region has the DNA TGTGCCAGCAGCCACGTATTAGCCAAAAACATTCAGTACTTC. As protein: CASSHVLAKNIQYF.

The gene calls are TRBV28 and TRBJ2-7, with 10 bases aligning to TRBD1. The germline CDR1 and CDR2 sequences are MDHEN and SYDVKM. After removal of 6 bases from V and 5 bases from J, the junction contained 4 bases not matched to a gene. This CDR3 is 13 amino acids long. The CDR3 DNA reads as TGTGCCAGCAGGTCGGGACAGGGGAACGAGCAGTACTTC. Amino acid sequence: CASRSGQGNEQYF.

The rearrangement uses TRBV27 and TRBJ1-2; TRBD1 might be the D (5 bases). Germline loops: CDR1 MNHEY, CDR2 SMNVEV (reference sequence). The CDR3 consists of 17 residues. V shed 5 bases and J shed 2 bases, with 21 bases lying between them. The CDR3 DNA follows: TGTGCCAGCAGTGCAGCCCGGGGCCACCAACTGAACTATGGCTACACCTTC. It translates to CASSAARGHQLNYGYTF.

The V gene is TRBV18, the J gene TRBJ1-1; D is perhaps TRBD1 (5 bases). Germline V gene data show CDR1 as KGHSH and CDR2 as LQKENI. The CDR3 totals 14 residues. The ends were cut back, 4 bases at V and 7 bases at J, with 16 bases in the middle. Here the CDR3 reads CASSQTEGYGEAFF. CDR3 DNA sequence: TGTGCCAGCTCACAGACAGAGGGGTACGGTGAAGCTTTCTTT.

The V call is TRBV19, the J call TRBJ1-1; D uncertain. Trimming removed 5 bases at V and 0 bases at J, with 10 bases between. The germline V gene has CDR1 LNHDA and CDR2 SQIVND (reference sequence). The CDR3 sequence is 14 residues long. The chain's CDR3 is CASSPLGMNTEAFF. The CDR3 DNA is TGTGCCAGTAGTCCCCTAGGCATGAACACTGAAGCTTTCTTT. The whole variable domain, filled in from reference TRBV19 and TRBJ1-1, reads DGGITQSPKYLFRKEGQNVTLSCEQNLNHDAMYWYRQDPGQGLRLIYYSQIVNDFQKGDIAEGYSVSREKKESFPLTVTSAQKNPTAFYLCASSPLGMNTEAFFGQGTRLTVV.

The chain uses TRBV9 and TRBJ1-3, with D possibly being TRBD1 (5 bases). The CDR3 covers 15 residues. The germline V gene encodes CDR1 SGDLS and CDR2 YYNGEE. Between the trimmed V and J ends, which lost 4 bases and 4 bases, there was a span of 15 bases. DNA for the CDR3: TGTGCCAGCAGCACCACCCCGGGACGGGGAAACACCATATATTTT. Its translation: CASSTTPGRGNTIYF.

This sequence joins TRBV7-9 and TRBJ1-1; D unresolved. The CDR3 runs to 13 residues. V lost 0 bases to trimming and J lost 8 bases, with 10 bases between them. Germline V gene sequence: CDR1 SEHNR, CDR2 FQNEAQ (reference sequence). CDR3 DNA sequence: TGTGCCAGCAGCTTAGCGAACTTATACGAAGCTTTCTTT. Protein product: CASSLANLYEAFF.

J is TRBJ2-3 and V is TRBV5-1; D may be TRBD2 (6 bases). V was pared by 4 bases and J by 0 bases, with 24 bases between. From germline, CDR1 is SGHRS and CDR2 YFSETQ. There are 19 residues in the CDR3. The CDR3 loop reads CASSVSGQGGAISTDTQYF. Here the CDR3 DNA reads TGCGCCAGCAGCGTGAGCGGGCAGGGAGGCGCGATTAGCACAGATACGCAGTATTTT. The entire variable domain, with the rest obtained from reference TRBV5-1 and TRBJ2-3, is as follows: KAGVTQTPRYLIKTRGQQVTLSCSPISGHRSVSWYQQTPGQGLQFLFEYFSETQRNKGNFPGRFSGRQFSNSRSEMNVSTLELGDSALYLCASSVSGQGGAISTDTQYFGPGTRLTVL.

The gene calls are TRBV3-1 (or the pseudogene TRBV3-2) and TRBJ1-6; possibly TRBD1 for D (6 bases). Between the trimmed V and J ends, which lost 1 base and 10 bases, there was a span of 11 bases. The germline V gene encodes CDR1 LGHDT and CDR2 YNNKEL (reference sequence). CDR3 size: 14 residues. For the CDR3, the DNA is TGTGCCAGCAGCCAAGCAGGGGAACGGTCACCCCTCCACTTT. It yields the protein CASSQAGERSPLHF.

This clone was seen once. One junction end does not reproduce the germline sequence, and a read error may be involved. V usage is TRBV6-1 and J usage is TRBJ2-7; D unresolved. The length of the CDR3 is 12 residues. The germline V gene encodes CDR1 MNHNS and CDR2 SASEGT. CDR3 sequence: CASSEPDRPFHF. The CDR3, as DNA: TGTGCCAGCAGTGAACCGGATAGGCCGTTCCACTTC.

This chain joins TRBV5-5 and TRBJ2-4; TRBD2 is a possible D gene (6 bases). Germline CDR1 reads SGHKS; CDR2 reads YYEKEE (reference sequence). The CDR3 is 17 amino acids. Trimming pared 4 bases from V and 1 base from J, leaving 18 bases between. CDR3 residues: CASSNPLGGKAKNIQYF. In DNA form, the CDR3 reads TGTGCCAGCAGCAACCCCTTGGGGGGAAAGGCCAAAAACATTCAGTACTTC.

V usage is TRBV19 and J usage is TRBJ1-3; D is unresolved. V was cut by 4 bases and J by 0 bases, with 10 bases left in between. Germline CDR1 is LNHDA and CDR2 is SQIVND (reference sequence). The CDR3 has 15 amino acids. CDR3 nucleotides: TGTGCCAGTAGTAGGCCGTCAAGCTCTGGAAACACCATATATTTT. It codes for CASSRPSSSGNTIYF.